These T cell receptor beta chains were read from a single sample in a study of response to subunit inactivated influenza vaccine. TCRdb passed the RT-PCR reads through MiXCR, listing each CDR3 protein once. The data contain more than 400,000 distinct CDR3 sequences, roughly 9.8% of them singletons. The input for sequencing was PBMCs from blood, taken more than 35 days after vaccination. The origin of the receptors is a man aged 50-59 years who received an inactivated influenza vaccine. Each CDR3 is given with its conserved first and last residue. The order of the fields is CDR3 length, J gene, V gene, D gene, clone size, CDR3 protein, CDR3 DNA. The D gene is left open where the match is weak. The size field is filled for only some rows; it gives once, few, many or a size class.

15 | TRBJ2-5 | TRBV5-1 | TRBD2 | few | CASATGPGLEETQYF | TGCGCCAGCGCCACCGGTCCGGGACTAGAGGAGACCCAGTACTTC
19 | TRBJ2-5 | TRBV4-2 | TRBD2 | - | CASSQDLVSLASGKETQYF | TGTGCCAGCAGCCAAGATTTAGTTAGTTTGGCTAGCGGAAAAGAGACCCAGTACTTC
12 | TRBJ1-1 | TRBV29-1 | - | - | CSVQGGGTEAFF | TGCAGCGTTCAGGGAGGGGGCACTGAAGCTTTCTTT
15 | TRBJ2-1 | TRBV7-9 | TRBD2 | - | CASSLLAGVDNEQFF | TGTGCCAGCAGCCTCTTAGCGGGAGTCGACAATGAGCAGTTCTTC
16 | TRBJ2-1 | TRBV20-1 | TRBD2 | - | CSVPPFAGTSGIEQFF | TGCAGTGTTCCACCCTTCGCTGGGACTAGCGGCATTGAGCAGTTCTTC
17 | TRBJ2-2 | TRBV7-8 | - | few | CASRPLRAFANTGELFF | TGTGCCAGCAGACCGCTCAGGGCATTCGCGAACACCGGGGAGCTGTTTTTT
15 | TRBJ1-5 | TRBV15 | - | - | CATSQAGHNTQPQHF | TGTGCCACCAGTCAGGCGGGACATAATACTCAGCCCCAGCATTTT
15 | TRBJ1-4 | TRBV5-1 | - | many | CASSLGPGLNEKLFF | TGCGCCAGCAGCTTGGGACCGGGGCTTAATGAAAAACTGTTTTTT
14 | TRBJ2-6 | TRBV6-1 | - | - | CASRGAKGANVLTF | TGTGCCAGCAGAGGAGCTAAAGGGGCCAACGTCCTGACTTTC
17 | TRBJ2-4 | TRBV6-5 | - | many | CASSYSIRALAKNIQYF | TGTGCCAGCAGTTACTCGATAAGGGCGCTAGCCAAAAACATTCAGTACTTC
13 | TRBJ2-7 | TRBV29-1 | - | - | CSAQGGSSYEQYF | TGCAGCGCCCAGGGGGGAAGCTCCTACGAGCAGTACTTC
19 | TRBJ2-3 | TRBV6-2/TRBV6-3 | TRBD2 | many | CASSYSGRGRLYRTDTQYF | TGTGCCAGCAGTTACTCGGGCCGCGGGAGGCTCTACCGCACAGATACGCAGTATTTT
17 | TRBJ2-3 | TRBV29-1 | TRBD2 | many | CSVEPFILAGGGDTQYF | TGCAGCGTTGAGCCCTTCATACTAGCGGGAGGGGGTGATACGCAGTATTTT
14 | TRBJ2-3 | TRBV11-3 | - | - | CASSISRGSDTQYF | TGTGCCAGCAGCATAAGCAGGGGATCAGATACGCAGTATTTT